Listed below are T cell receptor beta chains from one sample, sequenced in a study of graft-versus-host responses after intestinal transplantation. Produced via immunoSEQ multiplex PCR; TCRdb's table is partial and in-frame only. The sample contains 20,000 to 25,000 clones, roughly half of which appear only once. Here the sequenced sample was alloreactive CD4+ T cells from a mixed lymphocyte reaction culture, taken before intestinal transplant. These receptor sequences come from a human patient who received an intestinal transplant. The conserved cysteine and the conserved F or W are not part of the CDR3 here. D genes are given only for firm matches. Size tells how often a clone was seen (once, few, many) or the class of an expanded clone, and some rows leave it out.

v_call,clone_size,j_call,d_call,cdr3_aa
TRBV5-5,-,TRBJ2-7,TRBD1,ASSDYWDRRNSYEQY
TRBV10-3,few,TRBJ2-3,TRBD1,AIISRTGGTDTQY
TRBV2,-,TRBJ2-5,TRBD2,ASSRLAGGVTQY
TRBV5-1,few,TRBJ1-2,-,ASSLGGGIDGYT
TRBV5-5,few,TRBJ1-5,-,ASSLGQLYQPQH
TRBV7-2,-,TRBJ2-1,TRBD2,ASSRGGSYNEQF
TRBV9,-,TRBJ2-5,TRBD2,ASSVAGGYQETQY
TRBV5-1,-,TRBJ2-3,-,ASSLFGQQY
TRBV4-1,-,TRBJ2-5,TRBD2,ASSQYWLAGGRETQY
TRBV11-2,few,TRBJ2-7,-,ASSSQGYEQY
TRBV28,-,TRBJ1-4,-,ASSLPNEKLF
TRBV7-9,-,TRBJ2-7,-,ASSLVAEQY
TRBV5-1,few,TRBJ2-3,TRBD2,ASRELAGNTDTQY
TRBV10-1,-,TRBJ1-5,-,ASSRDSNQPQH
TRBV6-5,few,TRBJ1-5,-,ASRISSNQPQH